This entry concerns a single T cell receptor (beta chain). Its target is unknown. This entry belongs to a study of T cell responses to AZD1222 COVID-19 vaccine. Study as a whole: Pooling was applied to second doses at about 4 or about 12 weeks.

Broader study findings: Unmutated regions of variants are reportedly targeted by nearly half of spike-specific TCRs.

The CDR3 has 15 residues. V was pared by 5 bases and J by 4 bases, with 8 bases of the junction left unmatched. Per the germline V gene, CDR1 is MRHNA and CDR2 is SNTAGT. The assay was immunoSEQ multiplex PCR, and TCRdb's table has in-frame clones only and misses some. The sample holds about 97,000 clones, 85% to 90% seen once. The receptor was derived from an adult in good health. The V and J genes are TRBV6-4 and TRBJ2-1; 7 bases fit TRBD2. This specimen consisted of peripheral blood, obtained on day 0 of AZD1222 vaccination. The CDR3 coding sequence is TGTGCCAGCAGTACCCTTAGCGGGCCGTACAATGAGCAGTTCTTC. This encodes CASSTLSGPYNEQFF.